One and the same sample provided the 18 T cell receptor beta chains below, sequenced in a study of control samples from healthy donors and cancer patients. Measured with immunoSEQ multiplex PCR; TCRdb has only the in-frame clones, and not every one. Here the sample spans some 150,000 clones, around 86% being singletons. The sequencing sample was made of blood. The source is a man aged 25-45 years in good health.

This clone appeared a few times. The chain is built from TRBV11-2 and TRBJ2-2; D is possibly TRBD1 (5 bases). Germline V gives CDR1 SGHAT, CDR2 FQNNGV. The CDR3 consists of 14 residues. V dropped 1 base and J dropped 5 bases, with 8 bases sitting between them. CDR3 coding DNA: TGTGCCAGCAGCTTAGGACAGACGACCGGGGAGCTGTTTTTT. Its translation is CASSLGQTTGELFF.

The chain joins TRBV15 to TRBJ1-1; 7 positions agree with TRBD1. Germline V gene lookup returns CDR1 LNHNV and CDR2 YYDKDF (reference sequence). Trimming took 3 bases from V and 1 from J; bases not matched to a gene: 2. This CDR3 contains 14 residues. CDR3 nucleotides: TGTGCCACCAGCAGGGGACAGTCGAACACTGAAGCTTTCTTT. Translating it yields CATSRGQSNTEAFF. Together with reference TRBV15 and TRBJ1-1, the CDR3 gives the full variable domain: DAMVIQNPRYQVTQFGKPVTLSCSQTLNHNVMYWYQQKSSQAPKLLFHYYDKDFNNEADTPDNFQSRRPNTSFCFLDIRSPGLGDTAMYLCATSRGQSNTEAFFGQGTRLTVV.

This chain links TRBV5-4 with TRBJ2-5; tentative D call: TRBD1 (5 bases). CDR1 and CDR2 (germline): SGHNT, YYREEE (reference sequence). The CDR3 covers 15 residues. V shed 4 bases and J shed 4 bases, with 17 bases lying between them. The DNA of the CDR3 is TGTGCCAGCAGCAAGGGTCGGGTGGGGCCAGAGACCCAGTACTTC. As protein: CASSKGRVGPETQYF.

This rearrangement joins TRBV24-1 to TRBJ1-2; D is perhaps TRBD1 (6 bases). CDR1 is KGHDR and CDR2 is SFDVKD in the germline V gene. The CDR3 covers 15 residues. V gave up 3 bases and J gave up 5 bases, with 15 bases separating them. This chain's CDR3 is CATSDTTDSRYGYTF. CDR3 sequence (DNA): TGTGCCACCAGTGATACCACGGACAGTCGTTATGGCTACACCTTC.

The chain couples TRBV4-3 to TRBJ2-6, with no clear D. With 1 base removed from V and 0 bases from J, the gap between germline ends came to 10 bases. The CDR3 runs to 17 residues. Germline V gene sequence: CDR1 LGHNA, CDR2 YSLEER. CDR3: CASSQVDARSGANVLTF. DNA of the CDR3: TGCGCCAGCAGCCAAGTCGACGCGCGCTCTGGGGCCAACGTCCTGACTTTC.

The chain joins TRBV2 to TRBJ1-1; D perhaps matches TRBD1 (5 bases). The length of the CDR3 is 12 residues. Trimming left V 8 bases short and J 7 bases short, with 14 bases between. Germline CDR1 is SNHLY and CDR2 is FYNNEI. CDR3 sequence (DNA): TGTGCCAGCTACCCAGGGTACAGTGAAGCTTTCTTT. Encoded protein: CASYPGYSEAFF.

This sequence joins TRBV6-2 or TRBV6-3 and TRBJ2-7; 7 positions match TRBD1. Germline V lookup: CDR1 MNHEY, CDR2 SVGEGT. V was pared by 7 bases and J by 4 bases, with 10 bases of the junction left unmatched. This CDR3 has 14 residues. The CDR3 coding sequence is TGTGCCAGCACCCCGTCTAGCAGGGGGTACGAGCAGTACTTC. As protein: CASTPSSRGYEQYF.

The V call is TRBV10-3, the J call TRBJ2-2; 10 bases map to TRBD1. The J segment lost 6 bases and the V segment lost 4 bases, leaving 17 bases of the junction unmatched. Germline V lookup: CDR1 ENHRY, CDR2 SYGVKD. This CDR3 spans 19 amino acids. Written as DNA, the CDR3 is TGTGCCATCAGTGGTGCCCCCAGTGTGTCCGGGACAGGGGCCGGGGAGCTGTTTTTT. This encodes CAISGAPSVSGTGAGELFF.

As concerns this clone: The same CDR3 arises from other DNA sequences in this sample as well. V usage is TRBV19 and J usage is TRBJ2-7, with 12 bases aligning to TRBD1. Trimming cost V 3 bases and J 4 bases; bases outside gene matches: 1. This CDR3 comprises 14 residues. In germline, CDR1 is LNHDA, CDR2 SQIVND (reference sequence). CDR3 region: CASSMGQGAYEQYF. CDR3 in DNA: TGTGCCAGTAGTATGGGACAGGGGGCTTACGAGCAGTACTTC.

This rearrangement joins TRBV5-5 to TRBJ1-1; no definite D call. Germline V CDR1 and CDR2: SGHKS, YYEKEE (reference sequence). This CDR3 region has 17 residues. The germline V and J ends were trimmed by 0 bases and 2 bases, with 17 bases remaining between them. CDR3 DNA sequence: TGTGCCAGCAGCTTGGCAGTGAGTCGATGGGGTAACACTGAAGCTTTCTTT. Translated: CASSLAVSRWGNTEAFF.

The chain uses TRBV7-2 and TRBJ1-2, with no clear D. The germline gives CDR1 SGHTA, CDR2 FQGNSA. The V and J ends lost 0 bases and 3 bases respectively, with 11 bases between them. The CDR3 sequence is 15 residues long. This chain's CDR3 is CASSLAGGQDYGYTF. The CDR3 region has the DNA TGTGCCAGCAGCTTAGCGGGCGGGCAGGACTATGGCTACACCTTC.

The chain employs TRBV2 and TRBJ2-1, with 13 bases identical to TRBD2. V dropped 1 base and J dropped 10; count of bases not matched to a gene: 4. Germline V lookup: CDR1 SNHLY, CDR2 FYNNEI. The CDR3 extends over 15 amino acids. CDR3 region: CASSEGTSGREEQFF. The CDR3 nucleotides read TGTGCCAGCAGTGAAGGGACTAGCGGGAGAGAGGAGCAGTTCTTC. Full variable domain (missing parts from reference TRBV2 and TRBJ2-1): EPEVTQTPSHQVTQMGQEVILRCVPISNHLYFYWYRQILGQKVEFLVSFYNNEISEKSEIFDDQFSVERPDGSNFTLKIRSTKLEDSAMYFCASSEGTSGREEQFFGPGTRLTVL.

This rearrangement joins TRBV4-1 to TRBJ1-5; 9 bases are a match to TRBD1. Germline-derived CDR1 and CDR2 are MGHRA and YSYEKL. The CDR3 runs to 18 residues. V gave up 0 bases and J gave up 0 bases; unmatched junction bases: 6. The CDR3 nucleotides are TGCGCCAGCAGCCAAGAAGCCGGACAGGGGCTTAGCAATCAGCCCCAGCATTTT. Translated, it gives CASSQEAGQGLSNQPQHF.

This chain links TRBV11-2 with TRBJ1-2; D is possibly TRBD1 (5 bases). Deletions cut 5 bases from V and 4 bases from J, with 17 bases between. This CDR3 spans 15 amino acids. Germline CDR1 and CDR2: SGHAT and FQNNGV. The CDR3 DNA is TGTGCCAGCAGCCTACTACGGGACGGCATCTATGGCTACACCTTC. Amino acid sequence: CASSLLRDGIYGYTF.

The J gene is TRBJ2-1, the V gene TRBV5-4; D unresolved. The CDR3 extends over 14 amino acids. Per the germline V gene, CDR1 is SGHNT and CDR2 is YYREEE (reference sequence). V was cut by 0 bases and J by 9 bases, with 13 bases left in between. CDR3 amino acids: CASSLDAGRVEQFF. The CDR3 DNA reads TGTGCCAGCAGCTTGGACGCAGGAAGGGTTGAGCAGTTCTTC. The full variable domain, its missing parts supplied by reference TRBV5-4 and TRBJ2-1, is ETGVTQSPTHLIKTRGQQVTLRCSSQSGHNTVSWYQQALGQGPQFIFQYYREEENGRGNFPPRFSGLQFPNYSSELNVNALELDDSALYLCASSLDAGRVEQFFGPGTRLTVL.

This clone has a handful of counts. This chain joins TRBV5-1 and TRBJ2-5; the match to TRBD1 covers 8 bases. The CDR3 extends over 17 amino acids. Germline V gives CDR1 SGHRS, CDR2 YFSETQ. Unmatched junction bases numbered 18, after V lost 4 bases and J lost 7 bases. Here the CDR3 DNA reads TGCGCCAGCAGCCACATTATCAGGGGGCCATACGTGGCGACCCAGTACTTC. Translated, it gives CASSHIIRGPYVATQYF.

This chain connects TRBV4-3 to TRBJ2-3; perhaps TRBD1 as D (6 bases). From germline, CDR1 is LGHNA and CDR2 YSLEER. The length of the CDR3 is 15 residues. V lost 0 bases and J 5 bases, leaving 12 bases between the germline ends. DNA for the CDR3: TGCGCCAGCAGCCAAGACAGGGGAGATGGAGATACGCAGTATTTT. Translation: CASSQDRGDGDTQYF.

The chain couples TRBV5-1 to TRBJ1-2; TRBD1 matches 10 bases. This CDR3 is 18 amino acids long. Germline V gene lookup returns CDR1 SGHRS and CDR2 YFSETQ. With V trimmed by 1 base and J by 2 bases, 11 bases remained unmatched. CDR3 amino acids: CASSLLFGDRGGNYGYTF. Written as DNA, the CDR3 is TGCGCCAGCAGCTTGTTATTTGGGGACAGGGGCGGGAACTATGGCTACACCTTC.